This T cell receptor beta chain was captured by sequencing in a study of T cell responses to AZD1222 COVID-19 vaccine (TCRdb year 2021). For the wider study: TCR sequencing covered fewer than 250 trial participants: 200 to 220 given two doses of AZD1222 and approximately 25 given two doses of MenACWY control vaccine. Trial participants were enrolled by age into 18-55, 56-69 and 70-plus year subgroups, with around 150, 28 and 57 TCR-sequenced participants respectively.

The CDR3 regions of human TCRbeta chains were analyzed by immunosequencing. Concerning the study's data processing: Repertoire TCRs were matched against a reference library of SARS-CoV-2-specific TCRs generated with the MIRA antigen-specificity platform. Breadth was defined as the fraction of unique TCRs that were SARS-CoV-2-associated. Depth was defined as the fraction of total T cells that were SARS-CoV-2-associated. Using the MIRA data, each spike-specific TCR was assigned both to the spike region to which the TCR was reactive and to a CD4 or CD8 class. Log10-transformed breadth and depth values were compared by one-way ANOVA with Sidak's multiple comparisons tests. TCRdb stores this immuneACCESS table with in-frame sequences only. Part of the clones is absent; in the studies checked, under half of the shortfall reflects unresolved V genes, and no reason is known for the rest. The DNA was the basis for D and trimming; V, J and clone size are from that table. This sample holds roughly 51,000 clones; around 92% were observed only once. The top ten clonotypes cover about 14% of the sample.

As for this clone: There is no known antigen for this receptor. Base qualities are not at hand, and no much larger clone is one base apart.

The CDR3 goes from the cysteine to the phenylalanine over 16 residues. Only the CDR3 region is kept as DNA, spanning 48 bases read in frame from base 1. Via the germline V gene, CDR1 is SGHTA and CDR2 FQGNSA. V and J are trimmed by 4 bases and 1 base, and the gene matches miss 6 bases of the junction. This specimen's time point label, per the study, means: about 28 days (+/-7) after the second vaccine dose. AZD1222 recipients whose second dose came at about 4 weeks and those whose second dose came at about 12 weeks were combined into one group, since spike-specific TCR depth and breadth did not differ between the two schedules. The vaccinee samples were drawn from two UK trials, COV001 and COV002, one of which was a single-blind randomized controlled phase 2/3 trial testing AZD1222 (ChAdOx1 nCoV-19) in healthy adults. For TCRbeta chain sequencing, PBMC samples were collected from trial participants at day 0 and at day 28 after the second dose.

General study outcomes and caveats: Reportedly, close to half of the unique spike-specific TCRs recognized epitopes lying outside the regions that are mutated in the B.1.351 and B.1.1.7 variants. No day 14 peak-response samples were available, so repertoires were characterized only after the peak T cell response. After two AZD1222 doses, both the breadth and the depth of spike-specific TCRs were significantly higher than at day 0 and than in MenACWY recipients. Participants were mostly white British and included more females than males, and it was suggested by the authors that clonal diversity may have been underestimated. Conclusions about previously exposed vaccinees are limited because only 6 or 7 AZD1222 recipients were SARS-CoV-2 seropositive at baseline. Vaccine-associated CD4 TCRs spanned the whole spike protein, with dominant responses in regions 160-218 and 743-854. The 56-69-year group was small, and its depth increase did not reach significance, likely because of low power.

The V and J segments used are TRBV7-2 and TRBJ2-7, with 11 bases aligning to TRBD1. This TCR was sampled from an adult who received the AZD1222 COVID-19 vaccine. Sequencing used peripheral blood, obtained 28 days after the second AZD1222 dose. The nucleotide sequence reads TGTGCCAGCAGCTGGACAGGGGGCAGGGGTTCCTACGAGCAGTACTTC. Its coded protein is CASSWTGGRGSYEQYF.